This T cell receptor (beta chain) was captured by sequencing in a study of blood T cell repertoires in COVID-19. The overall study: Researchers got acute and convalescent COVID-19 samples from the United States, Italy and Spain. T cells, B-cell-depleted T cells, or PBMCs supplied cDNA or gDNA.

Libraries were prepared by immunoSEQ multiplex PCR; TCRdb keeps only in-frame clonotypes and omits some of them. The table has about 56,000 clones, less than 90% seen once. The V and J ends lost 3 bases and 2 bases, in that order; junction bases with no gene match: 9. There are 16 residues in the CDR3. Germline V lookup: CDR1 SGHKS, CDR2 YYEKEE (reference sequence). Sequencing used peripheral blood. The V and J genes are TRBV5-5 and TRBJ2-3, with 7 bases aligning to TRBD1. The origin of this receptor is a woman older than 75 with acute or convalescent COVID-19. This chain's CDR3 is CASSWGTDLNTDTQYF. The CDR3 DNA follows: TGTGCCAGCAGCTGGGGGACAGACCTTAACACAGATACGCAGTATTTT.